Each of the 29 T cell receptor beta chains below was sequenced from the same sample in a study of read filtering for tumor transcriptome and immune sequencing. From approximately 430 ng of RNA, a library with molecular barcoded alpha/delta and beta/gamma adaptors was made. Via MiXCR, TCRdb re-called the reads, giving one row per CDR3 protein. Here the sample spans tens of thousands of distinct CDR3 sequences, roughly 19% being singletons. Sequencing was done on a sample of a population of CD138-negative cells sorted from bone marrow. These receptors came from a donor aged 40 or over with multiple myeloma.

With regard to this clonotype: It may be a read error: a sequence one base away is much more abundant. The rearrangement uses TRBV2 and TRBJ1-5; no firm D call. The CDR3 is 13 residues long. Germline CDR1 reads SNHLY; CDR2 reads FYNNEI. CDR3 protein: CASSELGNQHQHF. CDR3 bases: TGTGCCAGCAGTGAATTGGGTAATCAGCACCAGCATTTT.

For this clonotype: This sequence is one base from a far larger clone and is likely a read error. V is TRBV12-3 or TRBV12-4 and J is TRBJ2-5; a weak D match, TRBD2 (5 bases). V lost 5 bases to trimming and J lost 4 bases, with 14 bases between them. The CDR3 has 14 residues. The CDR3 DNA reads as TGTGCCAGCAGTGAGACTATCGCAACAGAGACCCAGTACTTC. It codes for CASSETIATETQYF.

As for this clonotype: A much larger clone lies a single base off, so this may be a read error. The J gene is TRBJ2-5, the V gene TRBV6-1; D is unresolved. Germline CDR1 reads MNHNS; CDR2 reads SASEGT. The CDR3 spans 14 residues. In nucleotides, the CDR3 is TGTGCCAGCAGTGAATTTACACCCCAAGTGACCCAGTACTTC. Protein: CASSEFTPQVTQYF.

The V and J genes are TRBV2 and TRBJ2-1, with D perhaps being TRBD1 or TRBD2 (6 bases each). V lost 5 bases and J lost 4, with 18 bases in between. Germline V gene data show CDR1 as SNHLY and CDR2 as FYNNEI. The CDR3 totals 16 residues. The CDR3 sequence is CASSPRGATRYNEQFF. The CDR3 DNA follows: TGTGCCAGCAGTCCGAGGGGGGCAACAAGATACAATGAGCAGTTCTTC.

In the case of this clonotype: This may be a read error, as it is one base from a much larger clone. The gene calls are TRBV12-3 or TRBV12-4 and TRBJ1-6, with D possibly matching TRBD1 (6 bases). This CDR3 comprises 14 residues. The CDR3 loop is CASGLAGAGSPLHF. CDR3 bases: TGTGCCAGCGGTTTAGCAGGGGCAGGTTCACCCCTCCACTTT.

There are many counts of this clonotype. V is TRBV28 and J is TRBJ2-5; 7 bases fit TRBD1. The CDR3 is made up of 15 amino acids. Germline V lookup: CDR1 MDHEN, CDR2 SYDVKM. V dropped 6 bases and J dropped 5; count of bases not matched to a gene: 12. CDR3 sequence (DNA): TGTGCCAGCAGCCTCATGACAGGGTTGGGGGAGACCCAGTACTTC. Encoded protein: CASSLMTGLGETQYF. Full variable domain (rest looked up from reference TRBV28 and TRBJ2-5): DVKVTQSSRYLVKRTGEKVFLECVQDMDHENMFWYRQDPGLGLRLIYFSYDVKMKEKGDIPEGYSVSREKKERFSLILESASTNQTSMYLCASSLMTGLGETQYFGPGTRLLVL.

In its sample, this clonotype was seen many times. The chain has TRBV6-5 and TRBJ2-3; perhaps TRBD2 as D (5 bases). CDR3 size: 13 residues. The V gene's germline CDR1 is MNHEY and CDR2 SVGAGI. The V end lost 2 bases, the J end lost 3 bases, and 6 bases lay between the germline ends. The CDR3 is CASSYRLTDTQYF. For the CDR3, the DNA is TGTGCCAGCAGTTACAGACTAACAGATACGCAGTATTTT.

The chain couples TRBV30 to TRBJ2-7; 10 nucleotides agree with TRBD1. V lost 3 bases and J lost 4; bases outside the gene matches: 6. Germline V lookup: CDR1 GTSNPN, CDR2 SVGIG (reference sequence). This CDR3 contains 14 residues. CDR3 sequence (DNA): TGTGCCTGGAGCCCGGACAGGGGGAGGTACGAGCAGTACTTC. Protein product: CAWSPDRGRYEQYF.

This clonotype was counted many times. The chain is built from TRBV7-8 and TRBJ2-3, with D unresolved. The CDR3 is made up of 15 amino acids. CDR1 and CDR2 (germline): SGHVS, FQNEAQ. V lost 2 bases and J 1 base, leaving 10 bases between the germline ends. The CDR3 nucleotides read TGTGCCAGCAGCTTACCAGAAAGGGGCACAGATACGCAGTATTTT. Translated, it gives CASSLPERGTDTQYF.

This clonotype was observed many times. V usage is TRBV28 and J usage is TRBJ2-4; 9 positions agree with TRBD2. Germline CDR1 reads MDHEN; CDR2 reads SYDVKM. The V gene end was trimmed by 7 bases and the J gene end by 8 bases; junction bases not matched to a gene: 18. The CDR3 has 17 residues. CDR3 loop: CASKHGVAGVWGDIQYF. CDR3 in DNA: TGTGCCAGCAAGCACGGGGTAGCGGGAGTCTGGGGGGACATTCAGTACTTC.

This clonotype was seen many times. The CDR3 spells CASSQSWQNTEAFF. CDR3 in DNA: TGCGCCAGCAGTCAATCATGGCAGAACACTGAAGCTTTCTTT. The chain recombines TRBV23-1 with TRBJ1-1; D not certain. TRBV23-1 is flagged as an ORF with uncertain function. V was pared by 0 bases and J by 1 base, with 6 bases between. The CDR3 loop spans 14 amino acids.

This clonotype was observed many times. The chain couples TRBV4-2 to TRBJ2-7, with D hard to call. The CDR3 loop spans 12 amino acids. Germline-derived CDR1 and CDR2 are LGHNA and YNFKEQ. Trimming stripped 2 bases from V and 5 bases from J, with 7 bases between. Here the CDR3 reads CASSQKDHEQYF. CDR3 coding DNA: TGTGCCAGCAGCCAAAAGGACCACGAGCAGTACTTC.

Comment on this clonotype: Given a much more abundant clone one base away, this may be a read error. The rearrangement joins TRBV20-1 to TRBJ1-1; 7 bases line up with TRBD1. In germline, CDR1 is DFQATT, CDR2 SNEGSKA (reference sequence). The CDR3 has 14 residues. The chain's CDR3 is CSARSTGLNTGAFF. The CDR3, as DNA: TGCAGTGCGCGTTCGACAGGGCTGAACACTGGAGCTTTCTTT.

This clonotype was recorded many times. The chain joins TRBV7-2 to TRBJ2-2; the D call may be TRBD1 or TRBD2 (6 bases each). The V gene lost 1 base and the J gene lost 5 bases, with 14 bases spanning the gap. The CDR3 has 16 amino acids. Per germline, CDR1 SGHTA and CDR2 FQGNSA. CDR3 sequence (DNA): TGTGCCAGCAGCTTAGATGGGGGGCGCTTAACCGGGGAGCTGTTTTTT. It codes for CASSLDGGRLTGELFF.

This clonotype showed up many times. The chain recombines TRBV20-1 with TRBJ2-7; perhaps TRBD1 as D (5 bases). Trimming shortened V by 3 bases and J by 2 bases, and 8 bases separated the two germline ends. CDR3 size: 12 residues. CDR1 and CDR2 from the germline V gene are DFQATT and SNEGSKA (reference sequence). Written as DNA, the CDR3 is TGCAGTGCTAGGGACACCGCCTACGAGCAGTACTTC. Protein product: CSARDTAYEQYF.

Worth noting for this clonotype: This may come from a read error, since a much larger clone is one base off. The genes are TRBV20-1 and TRBJ2-7; D possibly corresponds to TRBD1 (7 bases). Germline CDR1 and CDR2: DFQATT and SNEGSKA (reference sequence). The CDR3 length is 13 residues. V shed 8 bases and J shed 7 bases, with 21 bases lying between them. CDR3 sequence (DNA): TGCAGTCACCGCGGGACAGAGCTACAGGAGCAGTACTTC. Encoded protein: CSHRGTELQEQYF.

This clonotype has ten or more counts. The chain joins TRBV5-1 to TRBJ2-1; 16 bases fit TRBD2. The CDR3 runs 19 residues. CDR1 SGHRS and CDR2 YFSETQ come from the germline V gene. V was clipped by 3 bases and J by 6 bases; unmatched bases: 12. CDR3 sequence (DNA): TGCGCCAGCAGCTGGGACTCTCCGGGACTAGCGGGGGGGCGCAATGAGCAGTTCTTC. Protein sequence: CASSWDSPGLAGGRNEQFF. Based on the CDR3 plus reference TRBV5-1 and TRBJ2-1, the full variable domain is KAGVTQTPRYLIKTRGQQVTLSCSPISGHRSVSWYQQTPGQGLQFLFEYFSETQRNKGNFPGRFSGRQFSNSRSEMNVSTLELGDSALYLCASSWDSPGLAGGRNEQFFGPGTRLTVL.

This clonotype was seen more than once but under ten times. A read error is possible here, since a much larger clone lies one base away. The chain employs TRBV5-1 and TRBJ2-2; possible D gene TRBD1, 6 bases. The CDR3 covers 13 residues. Looked up from germline, CDR1 is SGHRS and CDR2 is YFSETQ. Here the CDR3 reads CASSSRDTGELLF. The CDR3 DNA follows: TGCGCCAGCAGCTCCAGGGACACCGGGGAGCTGCTTTTT. Variable domain in full (rest from reference TRBV5-1 and TRBJ2-2): KAGVTQTPRYLIKTRGQQVTLSCSPISGHRSVSWYQQTPGQGLQFLFEYFSETQRNKGNFPGRFSGRQFSNSRSEMNVSTLELGDSALYLCASSSRDTGELLFGEGSRLTVL.

This clonotype appeared many times. The genes are TRBV2 and TRBJ2-1; TRBD1 is a possible D gene (6 bases). The length of the CDR3 is 13 residues. CDR1 and CDR2 (germline): SNHLY, FYNNEI. Trimming shortened V by 7 bases and J by 4 bases, and 11 bases separated the two germline ends. The CDR3 region is CASTSDSYNEQFF. CDR3 sequence (DNA): TGTGCCAGCACCTCGGACAGTTACAATGAGCAGTTCTTC.

In this sample, this clonotype turned up many times. This sequence joins TRBV28 and TRBJ2-7; no firm D call. The ends were cut back, 7 bases at V and 0 bases at J, with 13 bases in the middle. The CDR3 loop spans 14 amino acids. The V gene's germline CDR1 is MDHEN and CDR2 SYDVKM. CDR3 sequence reads: CASKGGGASYEQYF. In DNA, the CDR3 is TGTGCCAGCAAGGGTGGCGGCGCCTCCTACGAGCAGTACTTC.

This clonotype was seen ten or more times. V is TRBV5-4 and J is TRBJ2-1, with 15 bases that match TRBD2. The CDR3 spans 18 residues. The germline CDR1 and CDR2 sequences are SGHNT and YYREEE (reference sequence). J was trimmed by 1 base and V by 3 bases; bases with no gene match: 5. CDR3: CASSSGLAGGTSYNEQFF. DNA of the CDR3: TGTGCCAGCAGCTCGGGACTAGCGGGAGGTACTTCCTACAATGAGCAGTTCTTC.

This clonotype was counted at least ten times. The V and J genes are TRBV12-3 or TRBV12-4 and TRBJ2-1; no clear D gene. Trimming took 1 base from V and 9 from J, leaving 7 bases between them. CDR3 size: 12 residues. This chain's CDR3 is CASSLVESEQFF. The CDR3 nucleotides read TGTGCCAGCAGTTTAGTAGAGAGTGAGCAGTTCTTC.

V is TRBV25-1 and J is TRBJ2-2; 7 bases fit TRBD2. Germline assignment: CDR1 MGHDK and CDR2 SYGVNS. The CDR3 consists of 14 residues. Germline trimming cut 5 bases from V and 6 bases from J; bases unmatched to any gene: 6. The CDR3, as DNA: TGTGCCAGCAGTATCAGCGGGGCGTCCGGGGAGCTGTTTTTT. Residues: CASSISGASGELFF.

This clonotype was recorded many times. This chain connects TRBV28 to TRBJ1-4; tentatively, D is TRBD1 (5 bases). The CDR3 length is 13 residues. Germline V CDR1 and CDR2: MDHEN, SYDVKM. V lost 7 bases and J 8 bases, leaving 14 bases between the germline ends. CDR3 protein: CASTSGRDEKLFF. DNA of the CDR3: TGTGCCAGCACCTCCGGCAGGGACGAAAAACTGTTTTTT.

The sample holds many counts of this clonotype. The V gene is TRBV9, the J gene TRBJ2-5; 12 bases are shared with TRBD2. Unmatched junction bases numbered 11, after V lost 3 bases and J lost 2 bases. Germline CDR1 reads SGDLS; CDR2 reads YYNGEE. The CDR3 is 18 amino acids. The CDR3 loop reads CASSADGQGLAGQETQYF. In nucleotides, the CDR3 is TGTGCCAGCAGCGCCGACGGACAGGGACTAGCGGGTCAAGAGACCCAGTACTTC.

The rearrangement links TRBV12-3 or TRBV12-4 to TRBJ2-7; D is possibly TRBD2 (6 bases). This CDR3 is 13 amino acids long. V dropped 5 bases and J dropped 6 bases, with 14 bases sitting between them. CDR3 residues: CASSPGGVGEQYF. The DNA for the CDR3 is TGTGCCAGCAGTCCCGGGGGAGTGGGCGAGCAGTACTTC.

This clonotype came up many times. This sequence joins TRBV3-1 and TRBJ1-1; 12 nucleotides align to TRBD1. Losses at the gene ends were 5 bases for V and 6 bases for J; bases not matched to a gene: 4. CDR3 length: 14 amino acids. In germline, CDR1 is LGHDT, CDR2 YNNKEL (reference sequence). The CDR3 protein is CASSIGTGGPEAFF. CDR3 in DNA: TGTGCCAGCAGCATCGGGACAGGGGGCCCTGAAGCTTTCTTT.

The V gene is TRBV10-3, the J gene TRBJ1-3, with D possibly TRBD1 on 5 matching bases. V was clipped by 7 bases and J by 4 bases, with 20 bases between them. Germline assignment: CDR1 ENHRY and CDR2 SYGVKD. CDR3 length equals 16 residues. The CDR3 reads CAITTGPLWEGNTIYF. The CDR3 nucleotides are TGTGCCATCACTACGGGGCCGTTGTGGGAAGGAAACACCATATATTTT.

Relative to its sample, this clonotype is medium-sized. The chain links TRBV7-6 to TRBJ2-1; D might be TRBD1 (6 bases). The CDR3 spans 13 residues. Trimming took off 1 base at V and 5 bases at J, with 6 bases between the two ends. Per germline, CDR1 SGHVS and CDR2 FNYEAQ. In nucleotides, the CDR3 is TGTGCCAGCAGCTTAGGACAGGACAATGAGCAGTTCTTC. Its protein product is CASSLGQDNEQFF.